The subject of this entry is one TCR beta chain. The germline V gene has CDR1 MNHNS and CDR2 SASEGT. This CDR3 spans 15 amino acids. After removal of 6 bases from V and 4 bases from J, the junction contained 4 bases not matched to a gene. The data originate from a study of identical twins. One entry per CDR3 protein results from TCRdb running MiXCR on the 5' RACE reads. In the table there are under 450,000 distinct CDR3 sequences, around a sixth of which are singletons. The sequence derives from a man aged 45-65 years in good health. This chain uses TRBV6-1 with TRBJ2-6; 9 bases are a match to TRBD1. The sample taken for sequencing was naive T cells sorted from blood. CDR3 residues: CASRKDRGGANVLTF. The CDR3 DNA follows: TGTGCCAGCAGGAAAGACAGGGGGGGGGCCAACGTCCTGACTTTC.